This T cell receptor beta chain was captured in a study of T-cell memory formation after mild COVID-19. The CDR3 consists of 14 residues. The V gene lost 7 bases and the J gene lost 3 bases, with 16 bases spanning the gap. Germline V gene lookup returns CDR1 SQVTM and CDR2 ANQGSEA. The table lists this clonotype with many counts. MiXCR, run by TCRdb on the 5' RACE reads, gives a single entry per CDR3 protein. Found here are 280,000 or so distinct CDR3 sequences, approximately 8% of them singletons; the top ten hold under 25%. Source material: PBMCs or a T cell subset sorted from them (not recorded which). The TCR comes from a man aged 18 to 29 who had mild COVID-19 (a few samples of this study predate the infection). Cell type and time point are not known. The rearrangement joins TRBV29-1 to TRBJ2-4; TRBD1 might be the D (6 bases). The chain's CDR3 is CSATGTFSKNIQYF. CDR3 DNA: TGCAGCGCCACAGGGACCTTCAGCAAAAACATTCAGTACTTC. Combining the CDR3 with reference TRBV29-1 and TRBJ2-4 gives the whole variable domain SAVISQKPSRDICQRGTSLTIQCQVDSQVTMMFWYRQQPGQSLTLIATANQGSEATYESGFVIDKFPISRPNLTFSTLTVSNMSPEDSSIYLCSATGTFSKNIQYFGAGTRLSVL.